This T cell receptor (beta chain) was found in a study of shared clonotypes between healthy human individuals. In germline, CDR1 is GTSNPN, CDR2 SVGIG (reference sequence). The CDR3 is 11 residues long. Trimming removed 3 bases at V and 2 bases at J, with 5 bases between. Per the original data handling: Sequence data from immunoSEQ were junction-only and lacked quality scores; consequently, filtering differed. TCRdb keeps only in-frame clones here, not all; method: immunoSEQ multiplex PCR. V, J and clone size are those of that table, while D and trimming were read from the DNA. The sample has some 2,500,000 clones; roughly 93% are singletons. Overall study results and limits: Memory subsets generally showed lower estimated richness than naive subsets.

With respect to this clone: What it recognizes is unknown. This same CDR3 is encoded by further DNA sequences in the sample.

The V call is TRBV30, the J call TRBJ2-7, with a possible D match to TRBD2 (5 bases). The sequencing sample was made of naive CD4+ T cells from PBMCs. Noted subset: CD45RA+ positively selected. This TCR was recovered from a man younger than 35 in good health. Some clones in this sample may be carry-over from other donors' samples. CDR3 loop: CAWSGAYEQYF. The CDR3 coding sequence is TGTGCCTGGAGCGGGGCCTACGAGCAGTACTTC.